The 18 T cell receptor beta chains listed next were all sequenced from one sample in a study of cytomegalovirus exposure and HLA in healthy donors. Clones were read by immunoSEQ multiplex PCR, and TCRdb kept only the in-frame ones, dropping some. Here the sample spans some 160,000 clones, around 90% being singletons. Sequenced: PBMCs. All receptors come from a young man in good health and CMV-seronegative.

This chain links TRBV28 with TRBJ2-7; D uncertain. The germline gives CDR1 MDHEN, CDR2 SYDVKM. V dropped 5 bases and J dropped 6 bases, with 11 bases sitting between them. CDR3 size: 12 residues. In DNA form, the CDR3 reads TGTGCCAGCAGTCCCGACTTGTTCGAGCAGTACTTC. As protein: CASSPDLFEQYF.

V usage is TRBV2 and J usage is TRBJ1-1; no reliable D call. The V gene's germline CDR1 is SNHLY and CDR2 FYNNEI. CDR3 size: 13 residues. V gave up 6 bases and J gave up 6 bases, with 14 bases separating them. In nucleotides, the CDR3 is TGTGCCAGCAGCACGTTTGGGAGCGCTGAAGCTTTCTTT. This codes for CASSTFGSAEAFF.

V and J are TRBV7-2 and TRBJ2-7; no definite D call. V was cut by 1 base and J by 6 bases, with 10 bases left in between. The CDR3 sequence is 13 residues long. Per germline, CDR1 SGHTA and CDR2 FQGNSA. The CDR3 sequence is CASSLGLSPEQYF. The DNA for the CDR3 is TGTGCCAGCAGCTTAGGCCTATCACCCGAGCAGTACTTC.

The chain recombines TRBV14 with TRBJ1-5, with D possibly being TRBD1 (6 bases). In germline, CDR1 is SGHDN, CDR2 FVKESK. V dropped 0 bases and J dropped 9 bases, with 30 bases sitting between them. This CDR3 has 20 residues. CDR3 nucleotides: TGTGCCAGCAGCCAAGATCGAACAGGGTGGGGTCCAGCCCCAGGTCCGCCCCAGCATTTT. Its translation: CASSQDRTGWGPAPGPPQHF.

The J gene is TRBJ2-3, the V gene TRBV6-6; TRBD2 might be the D (6 bases). The V end lost 6 bases, the J end lost 4 bases, and 17 bases lay between the germline ends. Germline values: CDR1 MNHNY, CDR2 SVGAGI (reference sequence). The CDR3 has 15 residues. CDR3 sequence: CASSRADGGADTQYF. In DNA form, the CDR3 reads TGTGCCAGCAGCCGGGCGGACGGAGGGGCAGATACGCAGTATTTT.

This clone occurred many times. Other DNA sequences of this sample code for an identical CDR3. This chain joins TRBV10-1 and TRBJ2-3; D not certain. The CDR3 loop spans 12 amino acids. The V gene lost 6 bases and the J gene lost 0 bases, with 4 bases spanning the gap. The germline gives CDR1 WNHNN, CDR2 SYGVQD (reference sequence). The CDR3 loop is CASSYSTDTQYF. The CDR3 DNA reads TGCGCCAGCAGCTATAGCACAGATACGCAGTATTTT.

This sequence joins TRBV28 and TRBJ1-2; D ambiguous. Trimming removed 3 bases from V and 7 bases from J, with 24 bases in between. CDR1 is MDHEN and CDR2 is SYDVKM in the germline V gene. The CDR3 totals 17 residues. The CDR3 loop reads CASSFPLPHQTPGGYTF. The CDR3 region has the DNA TGTGCCAGCAGTTTCCCACTGCCTCACCAGACCCCGGGTGGCTACACCTTC.

The chain links TRBV4-1 to TRBJ2-5, with 7 nucleotides matching TRBD1. V trimming: 3 bases; J trimming: 7 bases; junction bases outside the gene matches: 8. Per the germline V gene, CDR1 is MGHRA and CDR2 is YSYEKL. There are 14 residues in the CDR3. The CDR3 nucleotides are TGCGCCAGCAGCCAGGACAGACAGGGATGGACCCAGTACTTC. It translates to CASSQDRQGWTQYF.

This rearrangement joins TRBV6-1 to TRBJ1-4, with TRBD1 as a possible D gene (5 bases). The germline V gene encodes CDR1 MNHNS and CDR2 SASEGT. V was shortened by 2 bases and J by 6 bases, with 13 bases between the two germline ends. CDR3 length equals 15 residues. CDR3 nucleotides: TGTGCCAGCAGTGAACGCCAGGGAAGGGATGAAAAACTGTTTTTT. Translation: CASSERQGRDEKLFF.

The chain has TRBV6-6 and TRBJ1-2; TRBD1 matches 9 bases. Trimming at V came to 8 bases and at J to 14 bases, leaving 12 bases not matched to a gene. This CDR3 comprises 12 residues. Germline V lookup: CDR1 MNHNY, CDR2 SVGAGI (reference sequence). CDR3 sequence reads: CASHTKQGAYTF. The CDR3 DNA is TGTGCCAGCCACACCAAACAGGGGGCTTATACCTTC.

This clone was detected a few times. This chain joins TRBV5-1 and TRBJ2-6; D ambiguous. V lost 8 bases, J lost 4 bases, and 7 bases lay in between. CDR1 is SGHRS, CDR2 YFSETQ, per germline. The CDR3 consists of 12 residues. CDR3 DNA sequence: TGCGCCAGTTTATCCGGGGCCAACGTCCTGACTTTC. Translation: CASLSGANVLTF.

The chain has TRBV27 and TRBJ1-2; TRBD1 is a possible D gene (6 bases). The V gene lost 6 bases and the J gene lost 4 bases, with 21 bases spanning the gap. The germline V gene has CDR1 MNHEY and CDR2 SMNVEV (reference sequence). CDR3 size: 16 residues. CDR3 coding DNA: TGTGCCAGCAGGGAAGTAACAGGGAAGAGAGGCTATGGCTACACCTTC. It yields the protein CASREVTGKRGYGYTF.

This chain links TRBV10-3 with TRBJ2-2; D unclear. The CDR3 is made up of 14 amino acids. Trimming stripped 0 bases from V and 5 bases from J, with 7 bases between. Germline values: CDR1 ENHRY, CDR2 SYGVKD. The CDR3 sequence is CAISESSPTGELFF. DNA of the CDR3: TGTGCCATCAGTGAGTCGAGTCCTACCGGGGAGCTGTTTTTT.

The table lists this clone with a count of one. This chain links TRBV28 with TRBJ1-1; 9 bases align to TRBD1. Germline lookup yields CDR1 MDHEN and CDR2 SYDVKM. The junction had 3 bases not matched to a gene; V was cut back by 3 bases and J by 1 base. The CDR3 runs to 15 residues. In DNA, the CDR3 is TGTGCCAGCAGTTTCCCGGGACAGGGGAACACTGAAGCTTTCTTT. This encodes CASSFPGQGNTEAFF.

V is TRBV4-3 and J is TRBJ2-7, with TRBD2 matching 8 bases. The germline V gene has CDR1 LGHNA and CDR2 YSLEER. This CDR3 region has 15 residues. After removal of 4 bases from V and 7 bases from J, the junction contained 12 bases not matched to a gene. CDR3 bases: TGCGCCAGCAGCCTCGGGGTCGGGAGGGCGAGGGAGCAGTACTTC. Translating it yields CASSLGVGRAREQYF.

This sequence joins TRBV2 and TRBJ2-2, with 10 bases aligning to TRBD1. From germline, CDR1 is SNHLY and CDR2 FYNNEI. J gave up 3 bases and V 7 bases, and 5 bases lay outside the gene matches. The CDR3 is made up of 15 amino acids. The CDR3 DNA reads TGTGCCAGCACCTTGGACAGGGGGGACACCGGGGAGCTGTTTTTT. Translating it yields CASTLDRGDTGELFF.

This clone came up once. The junction departs from germline at one end; a sequencing error may be responsible. The J gene is TRBJ1-4, the V gene TRBV7-7; D might be TRBD1 (5 bases). Germline V CDR1 and CDR2: SSHAT, FNYEAQ (reference sequence). The CDR3 consists of 15 residues. Written as DNA, the CDR3 is TGTGCTAGCAGGCTTTCTAGGGGCCCCCATGAAAAACTGTTTTTT. It is translated as CASRLSRGPHEKLFF.

The chain joins TRBV18 to TRBJ2-2, with 7 bases matching TRBD1. The length of the CDR3 is 17 residues. Germline CDR1 is KGHSH and CDR2 is LQKENI. Germline trimming cut 2 bases from V and 4 bases from J; bases unmatched to any gene: 10. CDR3 residues: CASSPAVRGHTTGELFF. The CDR3 region has the DNA TGTGCCAGCTCACCAGCTGTGAGGGGGCATACCACCGGGGAGCTGTTTTTT.